This note documents a single T cell receptor beta chain sequence. Its antigen is unknown. A much larger clone lies a single base off, so this may be a read error. The investigators made TCR beta cDNA from approximately 500 ng total RNA, using a constant-region primer. The TCR beta library was amplified through three nested multiplex PCR rounds in a modified ARM-PCR procedure. TRBV1-TRBV30 forward primers paired with a C-beta reverse primer were used in the first two PCR rounds, which ran around 10 cycles each. TCRdb re-derived calls from the multiplex PCR reads in MiXCR, one entry per CDR3 protein. The sample contains a few hundred thousand distinct CDR3 sequences, 45% to 70% of which appear only once. The researchers obtained blood RNA from unsorted whole blood and also extracted germline DNA. This entry is derived from a study of tumor-infiltrating lymphocytes in primary liver carcinoma. As for the study in general: Between about 4.2 and 11 cm across, the tumors were all of stage T1-T3 N0M0.

Whole-study results and caveats: Tumors significantly exceeded blood in top-250-clone fraction (p = 0.039).

The length of the CDR3 is 17 residues. Germline CDR1 is SQVTM and CDR2 is ANQGSEA. The genes are TRBV29-1 and TRBJ2-6, with a possible D match to TRBD2 (6 bases). The sample consisted of peripheral blood. This TCR came from a woman aged 25-40 years with primary liver carcinoma and hepatitis B virus infection. The CDR3 here is CNVETRGAQAGANVLTF. CDR3 DNA sequence: TGCAACGTTGAGACACGCGGGGCTCAGGCTGGGGCCAACGTCCTGACTTTC.